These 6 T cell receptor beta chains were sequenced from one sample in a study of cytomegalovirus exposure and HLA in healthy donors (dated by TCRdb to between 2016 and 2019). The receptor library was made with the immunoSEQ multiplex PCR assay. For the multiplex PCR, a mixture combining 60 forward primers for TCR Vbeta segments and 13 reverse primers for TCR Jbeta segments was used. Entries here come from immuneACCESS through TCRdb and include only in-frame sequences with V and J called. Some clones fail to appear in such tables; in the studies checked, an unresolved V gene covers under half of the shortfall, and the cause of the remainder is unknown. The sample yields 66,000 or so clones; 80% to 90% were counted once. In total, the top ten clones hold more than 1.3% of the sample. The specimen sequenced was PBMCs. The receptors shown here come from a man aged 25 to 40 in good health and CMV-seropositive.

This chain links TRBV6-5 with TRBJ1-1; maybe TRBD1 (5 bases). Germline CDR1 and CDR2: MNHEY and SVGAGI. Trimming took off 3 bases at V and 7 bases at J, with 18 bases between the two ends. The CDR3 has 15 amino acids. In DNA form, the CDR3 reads TGTGCCAGCAGTTATACGACCGACAGCCGTTGTGAAGCTTTCTTT. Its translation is CASSYTTDSRCEAFF.

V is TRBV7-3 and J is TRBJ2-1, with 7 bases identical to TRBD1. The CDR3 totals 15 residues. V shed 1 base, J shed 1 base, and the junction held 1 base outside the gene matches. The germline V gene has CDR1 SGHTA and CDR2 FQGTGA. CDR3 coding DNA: TGTGCCAGCAGCTTAAGACAGGGATCCTACAATGAGCAGTTCTTC. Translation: CASSLRQGSYNEQFF.

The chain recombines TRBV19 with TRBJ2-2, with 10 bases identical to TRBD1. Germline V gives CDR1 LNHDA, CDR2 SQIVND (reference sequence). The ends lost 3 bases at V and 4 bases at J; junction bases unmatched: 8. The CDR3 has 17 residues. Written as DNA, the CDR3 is TGTGCCAGTAGTATGTATGCGGGACAGGGGCCCACCGGGGAGCTGTTTTTT. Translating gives CASSMYAGQGPTGELFF. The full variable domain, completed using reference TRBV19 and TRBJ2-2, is DGGITQSPKYLFRKEGQNVTLSCEQNLNHDAMYWYRQDPGQGLRLIYYSQIVNDFQKGDIAEGYSVSREKKESFPLTVTSAQKNPTAFYLCASSMYAGQGPTGELFFGEGSRLTVL.

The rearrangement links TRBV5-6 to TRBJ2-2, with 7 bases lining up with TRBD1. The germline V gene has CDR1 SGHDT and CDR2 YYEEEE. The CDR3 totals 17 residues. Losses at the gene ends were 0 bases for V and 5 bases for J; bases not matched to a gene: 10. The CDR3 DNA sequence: TGTGCCAGCAGCTTGGAACAGGGGATGATAGTAACCGGGGAGCTGTTTTTT. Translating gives CASSLEQGMIVTGELFF. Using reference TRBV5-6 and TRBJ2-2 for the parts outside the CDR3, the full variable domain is DAGVTQSPTHLIKTRGQQVTLRCSPKSGHDTVSWYQQALGQGPQFIFQYYEEEERQRGNFPDRFSGHQFPNYSSELNVNALLLGDSALYLCASSLEQGMIVTGELFFGEGSRLTVL.

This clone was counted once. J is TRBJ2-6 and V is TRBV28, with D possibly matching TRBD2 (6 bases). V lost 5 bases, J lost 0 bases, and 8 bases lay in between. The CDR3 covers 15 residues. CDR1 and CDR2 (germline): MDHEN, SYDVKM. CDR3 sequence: CASSTSSSGANVLTF. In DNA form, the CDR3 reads TGTGCCAGCAGTACTAGCAGCTCTGGGGCCAACGTCCTGACTTTC.

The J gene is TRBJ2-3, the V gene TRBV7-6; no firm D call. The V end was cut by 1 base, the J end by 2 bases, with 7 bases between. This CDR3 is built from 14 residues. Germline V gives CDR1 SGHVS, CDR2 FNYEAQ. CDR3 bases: TGTGCCAGCAGCTTAGGTCAGGACACAGATACGCAGTATTTT. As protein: CASSLGQDTDTQYF. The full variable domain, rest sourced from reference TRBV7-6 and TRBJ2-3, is GAGVSQSPRYKVTKRGQDVALRCDPISGHVSLYWYRQALGQGPEFLTYFNYEAQQDKSGLPNDRFSAERPEGSISTLTIQRTEQRDSAMYRCASSLGQDTDTQYFGPGTRLTVL.